The T cell receptor beta chain under discussion was sequenced for a study of T cell responses to AZD1222 COVID-19 vaccine. Points from the study as a whole: There were repertoire samples only from the period after the peak T cell response.

Measured with immunoSEQ multiplex PCR; TCRdb has only the in-frame clones, and not every one. This sample has about 120,000 clones, with roughly 92% found just once. This clone was recorded a few times. Its specificity is unknown. This CDR3 is built from 15 residues. Germline values: CDR1 SGHRS, CDR2 YFSETQ. Trimming removed 6 bases at V and 0 bases at J, with 15 bases between. The material was peripheral blood, obtained on day 0 of AZD1222 vaccination. The genes are TRBV5-1 and TRBJ1-1, with a possible D match to TRBD1 (5 bases). The receptor's source is an adult in good health. The CDR3 nucleotides are TGCGCCAGCAAAGCCGGGGACGGACTGAACACTGAAGCTTTCTTT. Translating it yields CASKAGDGLNTEAFF.